This record looks at one TCR beta chain sequence and its context. Its antigen is unknown. Clones were read by immunoSEQ multiplex PCR, and TCRdb kept only the in-frame ones, dropping some. Of 70,000 or so clones in the sample, 75% to 90% are singletons; the top ten hold around a quarter. This sample was included in a study of T cell responses to AZD1222 COVID-19 vaccine. Study conclusions and caveats: There were mostly white British donors and more females than males, and clonal diversity was possibly underestimated. Spike-specific TCR breadth and depth were elevated following two AZD1222 doses.

The CDR3 covers 14 residues. With 7 bases clipped from V and 11 bases from J, the junction kept 16 bases outside the gene matches. CDR1 and CDR2 (germline): SNHLY, FYNNEI. This receptor was identified in an adult who received the AZD1222 COVID-19 vaccine. Sequenced here: peripheral blood, sampled 28 days after the second AZD1222 dose. This chain uses TRBV2 with TRBJ1-1; 7 bases map to TRBD1. CDR3 DNA sequence: TGTGCCAGCAAACAGGGGTCGGTTCTATTCGCGGCTTTCTTT. Translated: CASKQGSVLFAAFF.